This T cell receptor (beta chain) is drawn from a study of blood T cell repertoires in COVID-19. Study as a whole: Sites across the United States, Italy and Spain contributed samples from acute and convalescent COVID-19. Nucleic acid was either cDNA or gDNA, and it came from T cells, B-cell-depleted T cells, or PBMCs.

Authors' methods: Reference gene primer amplification yielded estimated nucleated cell counts. The method was immunoSEQ multiplex PCR; TCRdb's version includes in-frame clones alone and lacks a portion of them. V, J and clone size were drawn from that table, and D and trimming were deduced from the DNA. The sample carries around 270,000 clones, around 89% recorded once. Germline V gene lookup returns CDR1 LNHDA and CDR2 SQIVND (reference sequence). V lost 3 bases to trimming and J lost 0 bases, with 9 bases between them. CDR3 length: 14 amino acids. The receptor comes from a man aged 55 to 70 who had recovered from COVID-19. The J gene is TRBJ2-7, the V gene TRBV19; D might be TRBD2 (5 bases). The sequencing input was peripheral blood. CDR3 amino acids: CASSIPGNSYEQYF. CDR3 nucleotides: TGTGCCAGTAGTATCCCCGGGAACTCCTACGAGCAGTACTTC.